Sequencing of this T cell receptor (beta chain) was carried out in a study of T cell responses to AZD1222 COVID-19 vaccine. Germline CDR1 reads DFQATT; CDR2 reads SNEGSKA (reference sequence). Unmatched junction bases numbered 2, after V lost 3 bases and J lost 1 base. The CDR3 has 13 residues. This clone has only a few counts. As yet, its antigen is unknown. Other nucleotide sequences in the sample specify the same CDR3. The study, taken as a whole, reports: Regions 160-218 and 743-854 held dominance among vaccine-associated CD4 TCRs, which spanned spike.

Assay used: immunoSEQ multiplex PCR; TCRdb lists only in-frame clones, some missing. The table has 85,000 to 90,000 clones, about 93% seen once; the top ten hold approximately 5.2%. The TCR originated in an adult in good health. The chain has TRBV20-1 and TRBJ2-5; 7 bases are shared with TRBD1. Sample: peripheral blood, taken on day 0 of MenACWY control vaccination. The CDR3 protein is CSASRGPQETQYF. As DNA, the CDR3 is TGCAGTGCTAGTAGGGGGCCCCAAGAGACCCAGTACTTC.